This TCR beta chain was profiled in a study of blood T cell repertoires in COVID-19. Study background: In each case, the material was cDNA or gDNA derived from T cells, B-cell-depleted T cells, or PBMCs.

TCRdb's copy holds only in-frame clones and misses some; the assay was immunoSEQ multiplex PCR. Among 70,000 to 90,000 clones listed, 85% to 90% were seen once. Per the germline V gene, CDR1 is LGHNA and CDR2 is YNFKEQ. This CDR3 comprises 14 residues. Trimming stripped 1 base from V and 7 bases from J, with 13 bases between. The receptor's source is a man aged 55-75 years with acute or convalescent COVID-19. Source material: peripheral blood. The rearrangement joins TRBV4-2 to TRBJ2-5; D unclear. CDR3 protein: CASSQGIQLWTQYF. The CDR3 DNA follows: TGTGCCAGCAGCCAAGGGATACAGCTTTGGACCCAGTACTTC.